The 4 T cell receptor beta chains in this list originate from one sample, sequenced in a study of T-cell memory formation after mild COVID-19. From the 5' RACE reads, TCRdb called clonotypes with MiXCR, one entry per CDR3 protein. The sample has hundreds of thousands of distinct CDR3 sequences, roughly a fifth seen once. The source material was PBMCs or a T cell subset sorted from them (not recorded which). The receptors come from an adult woman who had mild COVID-19 (a few samples of this study predate the infection). Cell type and time point are not known.

This clonotype was counted a few times. The chain links TRBV7-2 to TRBJ2-4, with 10 bases aligning to TRBD2. The CDR3 consists of 16 residues. V lost 1 base to trimming and J lost 7 bases; unmatched junction nucleotides: 7. In germline, CDR1 is SGHTA, CDR2 FQGNSA. CDR3 protein: CASSLVQRGGRNIQYF. CDR3 bases: TGTGCCAGCAGCTTAGTTCAGCGGGGGGGCCGGAACATTCAGTACTTC. Looking up the rest from reference TRBV7-2 and TRBJ2-4 gives the full variable domain: GAGVSQSPSNKVTEKGKDVELRCDPISGHTALYWYRQSLGQGLEFLIYFQGNSAPDKSGLPSDRFSAERTGGSVSTLTIQRTQQEDSAVYLCASSLVQRGGRNIQYFGAGTRLSVL.

The J gene is TRBJ1-5, the V gene TRBV27, with 9 bases fitting TRBD1. V shed 3 bases, J shed 4 bases, and the junction held 13 bases outside the gene matches. Germline CDR1 and CDR2: MNHEY and SMNVEV (reference sequence). The length of the CDR3 is 18 residues. For the CDR3, the DNA is TGTGCCAGCAGTTTCCCACAGGGGGCTAGGGGTGAGAATCAGCCCCAGCATTTT. It codes for CASSFPQGARGENQPQHF.

This chain's CDR3 is CSVGGASGRVDNEQFF. For the CDR3, the DNA is TGCAGCGTTGGTGGGGCTAGCGGGAGGGTGGACAATGAGCAGTTCTTC. The rearrangement uses TRBV29-1 and TRBJ2-1, with 12 bases matching TRBD2. V was pared by 4 bases and J by 5 bases, with 9 bases of the junction left unmatched. Germline CDR1 and CDR2: SQVTM and ANQGSEA. The CDR3 covers 16 residues.

The rearrangement joins TRBV7-3 to TRBJ2-1, with D tentatively TRBD1 (6 bases). The V end was cut by 2 bases, the J end by 9 bases, with 14 bases between. This CDR3 region has 14 residues. Germline CDR1 and CDR2: SGHTA and FQGTGA. CDR3 bases: TGTGCCAGCAGCTTAGAGGGGGTTGTAACTGAGCAGTTCTTC. The encoded protein is CASSLEGVVTEQFF.